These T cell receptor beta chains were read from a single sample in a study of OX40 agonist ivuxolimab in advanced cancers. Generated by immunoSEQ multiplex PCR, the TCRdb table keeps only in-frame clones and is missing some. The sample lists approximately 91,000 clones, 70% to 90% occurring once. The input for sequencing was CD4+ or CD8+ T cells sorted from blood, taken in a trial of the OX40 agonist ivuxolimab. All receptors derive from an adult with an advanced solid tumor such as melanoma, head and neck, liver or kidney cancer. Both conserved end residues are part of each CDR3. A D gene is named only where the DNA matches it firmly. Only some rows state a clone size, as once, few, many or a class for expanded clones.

TGTGCCATCCGCGTGGCGACTGAAGCTTTCTTT	CAIRVATEAFF	TRBV10-3	once	-	TRBJ1-1
TGCAGCGCCGCTCGGGCGGGAAGTGGCAATGAGCAGTTCTTC	CSAARAGSGNEQFF	TRBV29-1	few	-	TRBJ2-1
TGCGCCAGCAGCCAAGTTCTTGGGGAGAGCTCTGGAAACACCATATATTTT	CASSQVLGESSGNTIYF	TRBV4-1	-	-	TRBJ1-3
TGTGCCAGCAGCGTAGGAACTAGCGGACTCGCCAACTACAATGAGCAGTTCTTC	CASSVGTSGLANYNEQFF	TRBV9	-	TRBD2	TRBJ2-1
TGTGCCAGCAGCGTAGCTTTACAGGGGGACGAAGCTTTCTTT	CASSVALQGDEAFF	TRBV9	-	TRBD1	TRBJ1-1
TGTGCCAGCAGTGAAATCGACAGGGGCGTCTACCCCGCCACCGGGGAGCTGTTTTTT	CASSEIDRGVYPATGELFF	TRBV6-1	-	TRBD1	TRBJ2-2
TGCGCCAGCAGCTTGGCCTGGGGGTTGGGTACAGACGAGCAGTACTTC	CASSLAWGLGTDEQYF	TRBV5-1	-	-	TRBJ2-7
TGTGCCAGCAGGACACAGACCTACAATGAGCAGTTCTTC	CASRTQTYNEQFF	TRBV6-5	-	-	TRBJ2-1
TGTGCCAGCAGCGTATCACCAAATGAAAAACTGTTTTTT	CASSVSPNEKLFF	TRBV11-3	-	-	TRBJ1-4
TGCGCCAGCAGCTTGGCCCAGGGAGCAGATACGCAGTATTTT	CASSLAQGADTQYF	TRBV5-1	-	-	TRBJ2-3
TGTGCCAGTAGGCCCGGAGGCCGGGGAAATGAAAAACTGTTTTTT	CASRPGGRGNEKLFF	TRBV19	-	-	TRBJ1-4
TGTGCCAGCAGTGTGGGAGGACGTGGGACTGAAGCTTTCTTT	CASSVGGRGTEAFF	TRBV2	-	-	TRBJ1-1
TGTGCCAGCAGTGGGGACAGGGGAATGAATCAGCCCCAGCATTTT	CASSGDRGMNQPQHF	TRBV2	-	TRBD1	TRBJ1-5
TGTGCCAGCAGCTTTCGAACCACCGGGACAGGGGTAAACACTGAAGCTTTCTTT	CASSFRTTGTGVNTEAFF	TRBV11-2	-	TRBD1	TRBJ1-1
TGCGCCAGCATCTCATGGGCAGGGAACACCGGGGAGCTGTTTTTT	CASISWAGNTGELFF	TRBV5-1	once	-	TRBJ2-2
TGTGCCAGCAGTAGTAGGGGTGATCAGCCCCAGCATTTT	CASSSRGDQPQHF	TRBV6-1	few	-	TRBJ1-5
TGTGCCAGTAGTATCACTAGCGGCCCGGCAGAGCAGTTCTTC	CASSITSGPAEQFF	TRBV19	-	TRBD2	TRBJ2-1
TGTGCCAGCTCGCAAGGTACAGGGGGCTTTGGAAACACCATATATTTT	CASSQGTGGFGNTIYF	TRBV19	-	TRBD1	TRBJ1-3
TGTGCCAGTAGTATTTTAGGGGGCGCCCATGGCTACACCTTC	CASSILGGAHGYTF	TRBV19	once	TRBD1	TRBJ1-2
TGTGCCTGGAGTGTACAGGGGGCGCATACGCAGTATTTT	CAWSVQGAHTQYF	TRBV30	once	TRBD1	TRBJ2-3
TGCGCCAGCAGCCGTGGGACAGGGGGCGCTTGGGACGAAAAACTGTTTTTT	CASSRGTGGAWDEKLFF	TRBV4-3	-	TRBD1	TRBJ1-4
TGTGCCAGCAGCCAGAGGTCGGGACAGGGGGGCTACGAGCAGTACTTC	CASSQRSGQGGYEQYF	TRBV11-2	few	TRBD1	TRBJ2-7
TGTGCCAGCAGTGAAGCCGCGGGGATCTATGGCTACACCTTC	CASSEAAGIYGYTF	TRBV2	-	-	TRBJ1-2
TGTGCCAGCAGCGTCTCACTAGTGGGGGCGACCCAGTACTTC	CASSVSLVGATQYF	TRBV9	once	-	TRBJ2-5
TGTGCCAGCAGTGAAAGGTGGGATCAGCCCCAGCATTTT	CASSERWDQPQHF	TRBV6-1	-	-	TRBJ1-5
TGTGCCAGCAGTGATCCAGCGGGGTACCAAGAGACCCAGTACTTC	CASSDPAGYQETQYF	TRBV2	-	TRBD2	TRBJ2-5
TGTGCCAGCAGCCCCGACAGATACTATGGCTACACCTTC	CASSPDRYYGYTF	TRBV2	-	-	TRBJ1-2
TGTGCCAGCCACTTGGTCAAATCTATGCAGACCCAGTACTTC	CASHLVKSMQTQYF	TRBV2	-	-	TRBJ2-5
TGTGCCAGAGGGGCCCCGTGGACAACTGAAAAACTGTTTTTT	CARGAPWTTEKLFF	TRBV21-1	-	-	TRBJ1-4
TGCGCCAGCAGCTTACGGACAGGGCTCAGCCCCTACAATGAGCAGTTCTTC	CASSLRTGLSPYNEQFF	TRBV5-1	once	TRBD1	TRBJ2-1
TGTGCCAGCAGCTTAAGTAGTGGGGCCAACGTCCTGACTTTC	CASSLSSGANVLTF	TRBV5-5	-	-	TRBJ2-6
TGTGCCAGCAGCTTAGTTTGGGACACAAACAATGAGCAGTTCTTC	CASSLVWDTNNEQFF	TRBV7-2	-	-	TRBJ2-1
TGCGCCAGCTCTGCGACTAGCTGGGGCACAGATACGCAGTATTTT	CASSATSWGTDTQYF	TRBV4-1	-	TRBD2	TRBJ2-3
TGTGCCAGCAGTTTCCTAGGGCAGGGGTACACCGGGGAGCTGTTTTTT	CASSFLGQGYTGELFF	TRBV27	-	-	TRBJ2-2
TGTGCCAGCAGCTTAGGGACTAGCTCCTACAATGAGCAGTTCTTC	CASSLGTSSYNEQFF	TRBV7-3	-	TRBD2	TRBJ2-1
TGTGCCAGCAGCTCCGGACAGTATAGTATATCGAACACTGAAGCTTTCTTT	CASSSGQYSISNTEAFF	TRBV27	-	-	TRBJ1-1